This TCR beta chain stems from a study of shared clonotypes between healthy human individuals. Clones were read by immunoSEQ multiplex PCR, and TCRdb kept only the in-frame ones, dropping some. The top ten clones hold approximately 0.057% of a sample with around 600,000 clones, around 97% of them seen once. In this sample, this clone turned up once. Germline V lookup: CDR1 SGHKS, CDR2 YYEKEE (reference sequence). Trimming cost V 5 bases and J 3 bases; bases outside gene matches: 13. CDR3 length: 17 amino acids. The sample was naive CD4+ T cells sorted from blood. Regarding subset: CD45RA+ positively selected. The source of this sequence is a woman under 40 in good health. The V gene is TRBV5-5, the J gene TRBJ2-3, with TRBD2 matching over 9 bases. The CDR3 loop is CASSYRVATSGTDTQYF. The CDR3 DNA reads as TGTGCCAGCAGTTATCGCGTGGCGACTAGCGGTACAGATACGCAGTATTTT. Full variable domain (missing parts from reference TRBV5-5 and TRBJ2-3): DAGVTQSPTHLIKTRGQQVTLRCSPISGHKSVSWYQQVLGQGPQFIFQYYEKEERGRGNFPDRFSARQFPNYSSELNVNALLLGDSALYLCASSYRVATSGTDTQYFGPGTRLTVL.